This is a list of T cell receptor beta chains from one sample in a study of blood T cell repertoires in COVID-19. Clones were read by immunoSEQ multiplex PCR, and TCRdb kept only the in-frame ones, dropping some. The profile shows about 110,000 clones, 75% to 85% of them singletons. The sample taken for sequencing was peripheral blood. The receptors were sampled from a man of 80 years or more with COVID-19, enrolled during active disease. CDR3s include the opening cysteine and the closing phenylalanine or tryptophan. A D gene is named only where the DNA matches it firmly. Size is omitted from some rows. Given values are once, few, many or a class for expanded clones.

TRBJ2-1 | TRBD2 | TRBV2 | NA | CASSGTSGEGEQFF | TGTGCCAGCAGTGGCACTAGCGGGGAGGGTGAGCAGTTCTTC
TRBJ1-6 | TRBD1 | TRBV18 | NA | CASSPNDRVVHF | TGTGCCAGCTCACCGAATGACAGGGTAGTCCACTTT
TRBJ1-1 | NA | TRBV5-1 | NA | CASSSSQGQGTEAFF | TGCGCCAGCAGCTCAAGTCAGGGCCAGGGCACTGAAGCTTTCTTT
TRBJ1-4 | NA | TRBV7-8 | NA | CASSLRTANEKLFF | TGTGCCAGCAGCTTAAGGACAGCGAATGAAAAACTGTTTTTT
TRBJ1-2 | TRBD1 | TRBV6-5 | NA | CASSQGTGGLYGYTF | TGTGCCAGCAGCCAGGGGACAGGGGGGCTTTATGGCTACACCTTC
TRBJ1-1 | NA | TRBV27 | NA | CASSLRSITEAFF | TGTGCCAGCAGTTTACGGTCCATCACTGAAGCTTTCTTT
TRBJ2-2 | TRBD1 | TRBV13 | few | CASRTGGNTGELFF | TGTGCCAGCAGGACAGGGGGAAACACCGGGGAGCTGTTTTTT
TRBJ1-4 | TRBD1 | TRBV18 | NA | CASSPRDRGANEKLFF | TGTGCCAGCTCACCCCGGGACAGGGGAGCTAATGAAAAACTGTTTTTT
TRBJ2-2 | TRBD2 | TRBV29-1 | few | CSVGLAQANTGELFF | TGCAGCGTAGGACTAGCCCAGGCGAACACCGGGGAGCTGTTTTTT
TRBJ1-5 | TRBD1 | TRBV6-5 | NA | CASGETGLGPQHF | TGTGCCAGCGGAGAGACAGGGTTGGGGCCCCAGCATTTT
TRBJ1-2 | NA | TRBV9 | NA | CASRNYPNYGYTF | TGTGCCAGCAGGAACTACCCTAACTATGGCTACACCTTC
TRBJ1-2 | TRBD1 | TRBV6-5 | few | CASQGLTGDRYGYTF | TGTGCCAGCCAAGGGCTAACGGGGGACAGATATGGCTACACCTTC
TRBJ2-7 | NA | TRBV5-4 | NA | CASSLVVGTSYEQYF | TGTGCCAGCAGCTTGGTGGTCGGTACGTCCTACGAGCAGTACTTC
TRBJ2-2 | NA | TRBV19 | NA | CASSIWGVNTGELFF | TGTGCCAGTAGTATCTGGGGGGTGAACACCGGGGAGCTGTTTTTT
TRBJ2-1 | TRBD2 | TRBV4-1 | NA | CASSQDIAGANNEQFF | TGCGCCAGCAGCCAAGATATAGCGGGAGCGAACAATGAGCAGTTCTTC
TRBJ2-3 | TRBD2 | TRBV9 | NA | CASSPGTSGRGSQYF | TGTGCCAGCAGCCCTGGGACTAGCGGGAGAGGTTCGCAGTATTTT
TRBJ2-5 | NA | TRBV10-3 | NA | CAISDVRGRETQYF | TGTGCCATCAGTGACGTACGTGGGAGAGAGACCCAGTACTTC
TRBJ1-2 | NA | TRBV2 | NA | CASTPGFPYGYTF | TGTGCCAGCACGCCCGGGTTCCCATATGGCTACACCTTC
TRBJ2-5 | NA | TRBV2 | few | CASSEGELAQETQYF | TGTGCCAGCAGTGAAGGGGAGCTGGCACAAGAGACCCAGTACTTC
TRBJ2-7 | NA | TRBV7-2 | NA | CASSLGAGYEQYF | TGTGCCAGCAGCTTAGGAGCGGGCTACGAGCAGTACTTC
TRBJ1-2 | NA | TRBV19 | NA | CASSRGLKVGYGYTF | TGTGCCAGTAGTCGGGGACTCAAGGTCGGCTATGGCTACACCTTC
TRBJ1-2 | TRBD1 | TRBV4-1 | once | CASSQAPGQVSYGYTF | TGCGCCAGCAGCCAAGCCCCGGGACAGGTTTCCTATGGCTACACCTTC
TRBJ1-3 | NA | TRBV6-5 | once | CASIPPRGNTIYF | TGTGCCAGCATCCCGCCGAGGGGAAACACCATATATTTT
TRBJ2-2 | TRBD2 | TRBV28 | NA | CASSSATRAGKGELFF | TGTGCCAGCAGTTCCGCCACTCGAGCGGGAAAAGGGGAGCTGTTTTTT